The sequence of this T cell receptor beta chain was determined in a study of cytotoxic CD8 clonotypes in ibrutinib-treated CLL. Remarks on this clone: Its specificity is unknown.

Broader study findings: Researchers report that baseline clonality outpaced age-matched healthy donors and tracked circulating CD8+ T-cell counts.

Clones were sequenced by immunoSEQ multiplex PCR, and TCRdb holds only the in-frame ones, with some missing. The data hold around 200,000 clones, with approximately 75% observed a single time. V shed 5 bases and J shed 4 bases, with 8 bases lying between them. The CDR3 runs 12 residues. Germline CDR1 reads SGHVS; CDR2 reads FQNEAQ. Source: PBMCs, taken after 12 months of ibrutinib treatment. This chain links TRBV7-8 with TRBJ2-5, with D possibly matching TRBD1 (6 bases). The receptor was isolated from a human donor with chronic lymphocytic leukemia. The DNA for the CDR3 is TGTGCCAGCAGCCCGGACAGAGAGACCCAGTACTTC. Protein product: CASSPDRETQYF.